Given below is one T cell receptor (beta chain) in context. This clone has only one observation. Its antigen is unknown. There are no base qualities to consult, and no much larger clone falls within one base. The CDR3 measures 15 amino acids from cysteine to phenylalanine. Kept here is only the CDR3 DNA, which spans 45 bases and is read in frame from base 1. Ends trimmed: V by 8 bases, J by 1 base; bases unmatched to a gene: 7. As encoded in the germline V gene, CDR1 is MNHNS while CDR2 is SASEGT. These data originate in a study of cytotoxic CD8 clonotypes in ibrutinib-treated CLL (dated by TCRdb to the early 2020s). As for the study more broadly: The cohort was composed of 11 relapsed/refractory and approximately 16 treatment-naive patients; IGHV unmutated status was identified in approximately 18 patients. On average, each sample yielded 250,000 to 300,000 productive templates and about 95,000 productive rearrangements. Cryopreserved peripheral blood mononuclear cells were obtained before treatment, at response, and at either sustained remission or disease progression. The response samples were drawn at a median of 12 months into treatment, with a range of roughly 6 to 36 months. Partial responses were observed in about 24 patients and complete responses in 2; after a median follow-up of about 69 months, remission was maintained in some 14 patients and progression was observed in some twelve. Every remission and progressive disease sample was obtained while ibrutinib was still being received by the patients. Of the approximately 87 people in the trial, 26 had longitudinal samples available. Overall study outcomes, separate from this receptor: Baseline clonality was found to be higher than that of age-matched healthy donors and was strongly correlated with circulating CD8+ T-cell counts. Public clonotypes were rare and either contracted or stayed stable during treatment, and the rise in clonality at ibrutinib response reflected the expansion of private clonotypes. Lymph node repertoires were not examined, and the timing of sampling was not matched between patients in sustained remission and those whose disease progressed. Clonality rose at ibrutinib response, remained stable during sustained remission, and dropped back toward baseline at progression.

The sample's time point label, in plain terms: around 25 months on ibrutinib. For TCR beta library preparation, roughly 2 micrograms of genomic DNA were extracted from the cryopreserved PBMCs. Longitudinal blood samples from CLL patients receiving ibrutinib monotherapy were subjected to high-throughput TCR beta sequencing. The patients took part in an open-label, single-center phase 2 trial of ibrutinib monotherapy. Each clonotype received, on average, around 9.6x coverage in deep resolution sequencing performed on a MiSeq, where the target depth lay between 1 in 1 million and 1 in 200,000 T cells. The immunoSEQ hsTCRB Kit was used to generate the TCR beta libraries. Turning to the authors' computational methods: The data were analyzed with ImmunoSEQ Analyzer and ImmunoSEQ Data Assistant, and V, D and J gene assignments followed IMGT definitions. Clonality, which ranges from 0 to 1, was calculated as one minus the normalized Shannon entropy of productive rearrangement frequencies. Public clonotype analysis was restricted to overrepresented clonotypes comprising at least 0.05% of each patient's repertoire. Approximately 12 repertoires from age-matched healthy donors, obtained from immuneACCESS, served as clonality controls. This is the immuneACCESS table as TCRdb keeps it, with only in-frame sequences that have V and J called. A part of the clones is gone; compared with another copy, unresolved V genes explain less than half, and the rest is unexplained. V and J calls and clone size follow that table, whereas D and trimming were derived from the DNA. The sample table holds more than 85,000 clones, of which 77% were seen once. Under 30% of the sample comes from the top ten.

The chain is assembled from TRBV6-1 and TRBJ2-2; 7 junctional bases match TRBD2. This sequence was found in a human donor with chronic lymphocytic leukemia. The specimen was PBMCs, collected after 24 months of ibrutinib treatment. CDR3 loop: CASSFLAGNTGELFF. Here is the DNA: TGTGCCAGCTCTTTTTTAGCGGGGAACACCGGGGAGCTGTTTTTT.